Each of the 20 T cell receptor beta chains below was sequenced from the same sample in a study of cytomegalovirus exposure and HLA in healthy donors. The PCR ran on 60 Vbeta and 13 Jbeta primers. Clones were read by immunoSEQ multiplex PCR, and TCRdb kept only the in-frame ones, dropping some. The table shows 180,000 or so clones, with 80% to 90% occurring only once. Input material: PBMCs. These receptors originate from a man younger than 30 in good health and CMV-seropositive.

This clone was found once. The CDR3 DNA reads as TGTGCCAGCAGTGACGGTCGACAGGGATATAATTCACCCCTCCACTTT. Residues: CASSDGRQGYNSPLHF. The V gene is TRBV2, the J gene TRBJ1-6; 7 bases fit TRBD1. The germline CDR1 and CDR2 sequences are SNHLY and FYNNEI. This CDR3 has 16 residues. The V and J ends lost 3 bases and 4 bases, in that order; junction bases with no gene match: 6.

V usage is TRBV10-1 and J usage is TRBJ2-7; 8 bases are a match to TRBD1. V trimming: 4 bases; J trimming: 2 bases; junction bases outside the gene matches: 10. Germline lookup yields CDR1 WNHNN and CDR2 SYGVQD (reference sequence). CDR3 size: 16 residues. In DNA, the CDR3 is TGCGCCAGCAGTGGGACGCGGACAGGGTTGCCCTACGAGCAGTACTTC. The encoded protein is CASSGTRTGLPYEQYF.

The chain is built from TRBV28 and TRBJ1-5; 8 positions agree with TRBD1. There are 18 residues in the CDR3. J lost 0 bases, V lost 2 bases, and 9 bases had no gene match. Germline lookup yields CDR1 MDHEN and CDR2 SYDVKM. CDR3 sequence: CASSLIRQGASSNQPQHF. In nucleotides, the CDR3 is TGTGCCAGCAGTTTAATTAGGCAGGGGGCAAGTAGCAATCAGCCCCAGCATTTT. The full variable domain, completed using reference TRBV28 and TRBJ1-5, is DVKVTQSSRYLVKRTGEKVFLECVQDMDHENMFWYRQDPGLGLRLIYFSYDVKMKEKGDIPEGYSVSREKKERFSLILESASTNQTSMYLCASSLIRQGASSNQPQHFGDGTRLSIL.

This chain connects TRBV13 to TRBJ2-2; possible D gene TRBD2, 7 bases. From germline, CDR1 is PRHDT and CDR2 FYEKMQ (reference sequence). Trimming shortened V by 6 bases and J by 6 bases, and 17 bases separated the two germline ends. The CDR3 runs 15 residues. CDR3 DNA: TGTGCCAGCAGTCGCGGGGGCCTGGGGGCCGGGGAGCTGTTTTTT. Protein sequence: CASSRGGLGAGELFF.

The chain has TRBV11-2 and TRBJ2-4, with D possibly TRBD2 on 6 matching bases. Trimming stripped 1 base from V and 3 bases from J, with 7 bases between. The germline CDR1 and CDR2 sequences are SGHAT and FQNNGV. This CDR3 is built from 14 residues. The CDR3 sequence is CASSLVRGKNIQYF. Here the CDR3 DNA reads TGTGCCAGCAGCTTAGTGCGGGGCAAAAACATTCAGTACTTC.

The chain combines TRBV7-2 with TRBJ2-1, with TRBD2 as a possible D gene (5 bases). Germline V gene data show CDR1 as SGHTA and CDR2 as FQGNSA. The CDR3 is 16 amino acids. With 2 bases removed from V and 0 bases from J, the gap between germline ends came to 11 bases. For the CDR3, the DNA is TGTGCCAGCAGCTTAAGGCTAGCCCTCTCCTACAATGAGCAGTTCTTC. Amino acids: CASSLRLALSYNEQFF.

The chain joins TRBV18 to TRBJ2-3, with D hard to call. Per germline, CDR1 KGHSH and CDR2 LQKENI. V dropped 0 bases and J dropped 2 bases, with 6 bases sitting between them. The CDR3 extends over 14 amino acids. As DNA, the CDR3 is TGTGCCAGCTCACCACCTACAAACACAGATACGCAGTATTTT. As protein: CASSPPTNTDTQYF.

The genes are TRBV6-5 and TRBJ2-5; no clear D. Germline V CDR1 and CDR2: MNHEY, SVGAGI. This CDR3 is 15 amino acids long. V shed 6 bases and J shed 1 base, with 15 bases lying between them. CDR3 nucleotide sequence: TGTGCCAGCAGCAAAGCCAGGCCCCTCCAAGAGACCCAGTACTTC. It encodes CASSKARPLQETQYF.

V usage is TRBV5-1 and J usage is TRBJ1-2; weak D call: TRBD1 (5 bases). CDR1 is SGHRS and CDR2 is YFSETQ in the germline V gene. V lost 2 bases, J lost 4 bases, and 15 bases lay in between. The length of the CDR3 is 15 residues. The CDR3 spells CASSFEGLTGYGYTF. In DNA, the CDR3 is TGCGCCAGCAGCTTTGAGGGACTGACGGGCTATGGCTACACCTTC.

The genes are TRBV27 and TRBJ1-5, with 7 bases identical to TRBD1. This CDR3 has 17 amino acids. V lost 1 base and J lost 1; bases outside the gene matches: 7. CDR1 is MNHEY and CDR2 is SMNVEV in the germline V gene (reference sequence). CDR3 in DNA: TGTGCCAGCAGTTTATTAGGGGGCACTGGCAGCAATCAGCCCCAGCATTTT. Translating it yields CASSLLGGTGSNQPQHF.

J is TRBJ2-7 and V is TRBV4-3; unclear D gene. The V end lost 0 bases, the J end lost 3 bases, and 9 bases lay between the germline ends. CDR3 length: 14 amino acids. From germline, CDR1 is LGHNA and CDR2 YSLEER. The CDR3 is CASSQDTEIYEQYF. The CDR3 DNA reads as TGCGCCAGCAGCCAAGATACAGAGATCTACGAGCAGTACTTC.

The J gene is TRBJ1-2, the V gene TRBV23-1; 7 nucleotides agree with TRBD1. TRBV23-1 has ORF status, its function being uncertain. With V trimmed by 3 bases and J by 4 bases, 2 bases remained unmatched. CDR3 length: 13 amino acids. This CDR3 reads CASSQQGGYGYTF. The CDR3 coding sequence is TGCGCCAGCAGTCAGCAGGGGGGCTATGGCTACACCTTC.

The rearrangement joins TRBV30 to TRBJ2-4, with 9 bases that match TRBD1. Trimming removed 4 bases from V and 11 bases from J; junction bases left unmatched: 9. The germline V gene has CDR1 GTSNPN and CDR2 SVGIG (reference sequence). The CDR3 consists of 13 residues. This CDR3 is CAWTAGQGLVQYF. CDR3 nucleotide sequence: TGTGCCTGGACCGCAGGACAGGGGTTGGTTCAGTACTTC.

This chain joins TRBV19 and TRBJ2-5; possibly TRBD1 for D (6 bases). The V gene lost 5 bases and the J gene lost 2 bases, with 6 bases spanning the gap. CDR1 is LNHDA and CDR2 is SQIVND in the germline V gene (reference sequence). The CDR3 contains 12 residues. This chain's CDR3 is CASSGQQETQYF. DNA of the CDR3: TGTGCCAGTAGTGGACAGCAAGAGACCCAGTACTTC.

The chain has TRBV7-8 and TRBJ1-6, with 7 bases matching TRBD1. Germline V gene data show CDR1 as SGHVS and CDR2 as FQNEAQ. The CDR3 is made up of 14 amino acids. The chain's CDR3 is CASHAGQENSPLHF. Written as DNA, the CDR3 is TGTGCGTCGCACGCCGGACAGGAAAATTCACCCCTCCACTTT. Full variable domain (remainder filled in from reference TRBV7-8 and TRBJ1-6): GAGVSQSPRYKVAKRGQDVALRCDPISGHVSLFWYQQALGQGPEFLTYFQNEAQLDKSGLPSDRFFAERPEGSVSTLKIQRTQQEDSAVYLCASHAGQENSPLHFGNGTRLTVT.

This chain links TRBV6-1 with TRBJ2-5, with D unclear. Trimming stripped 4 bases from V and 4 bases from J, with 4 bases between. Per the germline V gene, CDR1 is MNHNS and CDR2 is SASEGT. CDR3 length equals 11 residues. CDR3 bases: TGTGCCAGCAGTGTCTTAGAGACCCAGTACTTC. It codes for CASSVLETQYF.

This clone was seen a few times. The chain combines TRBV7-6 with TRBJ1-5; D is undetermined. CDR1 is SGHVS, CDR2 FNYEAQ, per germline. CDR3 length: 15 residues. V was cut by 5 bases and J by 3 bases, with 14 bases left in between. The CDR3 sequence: CASSRVAGLNQPQHF. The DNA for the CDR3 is TGTGCCAGCAGCCGAGTGGCAGGCCTCAATCAGCCCCAGCATTTT. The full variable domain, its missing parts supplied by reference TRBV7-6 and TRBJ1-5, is GAGVSQSPRYKVTKRGQDVALRCDPISGHVSLYWYRQALGQGPEFLTYFNYEAQQDKSGLPNDRFSAERPEGSISTLTIQRTEQRDSAMYRCASSRVAGLNQPQHFGDGTRLSIL.

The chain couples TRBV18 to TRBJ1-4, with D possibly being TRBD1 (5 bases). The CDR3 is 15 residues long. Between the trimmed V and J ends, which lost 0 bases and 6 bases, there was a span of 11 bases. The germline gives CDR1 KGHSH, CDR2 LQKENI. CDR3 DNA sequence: TGTGCCAGCTCACCACCGGGACTCACACATGAAAAACTGTTTTTT. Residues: CASSPPGLTHEKLFF.

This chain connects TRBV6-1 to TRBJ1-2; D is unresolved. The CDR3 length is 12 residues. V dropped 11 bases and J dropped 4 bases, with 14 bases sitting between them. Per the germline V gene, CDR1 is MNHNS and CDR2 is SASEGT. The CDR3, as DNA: TGTGCCGGATCGGGAGGCTCCTATGGCTACACCTTC. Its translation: CAGSGGSYGYTF.

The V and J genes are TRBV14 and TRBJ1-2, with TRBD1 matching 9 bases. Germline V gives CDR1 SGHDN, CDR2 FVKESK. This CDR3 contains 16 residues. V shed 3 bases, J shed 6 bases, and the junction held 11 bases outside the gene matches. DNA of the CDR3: TGTGCCAGCAGCCATTGGTCTGGGACAGGGATAAATGGCTACACCTTC. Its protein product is CASSHWSGTGINGYTF. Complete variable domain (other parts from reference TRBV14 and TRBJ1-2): EAGVTQFPSHSVIEKGQTVTLRCDPISGHDNLYWYRRVMGKEIKFLLHFVKESKQDESGMPNNRFLAERTGGTYSTLKVQPAELEDSGVYFCASSHWSGTGINGYTFGSGTRLTVV.